The 27 T cell receptor beta chains given below trace back to one sample, sequenced in a study of cytomegalovirus exposure and HLA in healthy donors. Using immunoSEQ multiplex PCR, the repertoire was profiled, and TCRdb retains in-frame clones only, with some absent. The table lists approximately 60,000 clones, about 92% of them singletons, with roughly 1.3% in the top ten. The sample consisted of PBMCs. The receptors were sampled from a young woman in good health and CMV-seronegative.

The V and J genes are TRBV28 and TRBJ2-1; 9 bases are shared with TRBD2. Germline assignment: CDR1 MDHEN and CDR2 SYDVKM. The CDR3 spans 16 residues. Trimming removed 4 bases from V and 4 bases from J; junction bases left unmatched: 8. This CDR3 reads CASSSPRGRGYNEQFF. DNA of the CDR3: TGTGCCAGCAGTTCTCCACGCGGGAGGGGATACAATGAGCAGTTCTTC.

This clone appeared a few times. V and J are TRBV4-2 and TRBJ2-5, with D perhaps matching TRBD2 (5 bases). Germline-derived CDR1 and CDR2 are LGHNA and YNFKEQ. The V end was cut by 0 bases, the J end by 6 bases, with 14 bases between. This CDR3 has 15 residues. The CDR3 protein is CASSQDGGRPQTQYF. The CDR3 DNA sequence: TGTGCCAGCAGCCAAGACGGAGGTAGGCCACAGACCCAGTACTTC.

The chain joins TRBV30 to TRBJ2-1, with D possibly matching TRBD2 (6 bases). CDR1 and CDR2 from the germline V gene are GTSNPN and SVGIG (reference sequence). The CDR3 has 16 residues. V gave up 3 bases and J gave up 6 bases, with 21 bases separating them. CDR3 in amino acids: CAWSGRLGGGGNEQFF. The CDR3 region has the DNA TGTGCCTGGAGCGGGCGTTTGGGGGGTGGGGGCAATGAGCAGTTCTTC.

This clone showed up just once. The V call is TRBV6-1, the J call TRBJ2-1, with 9 bases identical to TRBD2. The germline V gene has CDR1 MNHNS and CDR2 SASEGT. This CDR3 contains 13 residues. Trimming removed 6 bases from V and 8 bases from J; junction bases left unmatched: 5. DNA for the CDR3: TGTGCCAGCAGGGGTAGCGGGGGATATGAGCAGTTCTTC. Protein product: CASRGSGGYEQFF.

J is TRBJ2-7 and V is TRBV2; D is uncertain. CDR1 and CDR2 from the germline V gene are SNHLY and FYNNEI. Trimming left V 6 bases short and J 7 bases short, with 22 bases between. The CDR3 consists of 15 residues. The CDR3 DNA reads TGTGCCAGCAGGCCCCCGGCGGTTTGGATACGGGAGCAGTACTTC. It codes for CASRPPAVWIREQYF.

V and J are TRBV2 and TRBJ2-5; 13 nucleotides agree with TRBD2. The trim removed 3 bases at V and 13 bases at J, leaving 14 bases unmatched. This CDR3 is 16 amino acids long. Germline V gene lookup returns CDR1 SNHLY and CDR2 FYNNEI. Here the CDR3 reads CASSERTSGGLRTGYF. DNA for the CDR3: TGTGCCAGCAGTGAGCGGACTAGCGGGGGCCTACGGACCGGGTACTTC.

V usage is TRBV7-9 and J usage is TRBJ1-1; a possible D gene is TRBD1 (5 bases). V lost 7 bases and J lost 3, with 12 bases in between. Germline-derived CDR1 and CDR2 are SEHNR and FQNEAQ (reference sequence). CDR3 length equals 13 residues. CDR3 region: CASTWGRDTEAFF. For the CDR3, the DNA is TGTGCCAGCACATGGGGCCGGGACACTGAAGCTTTCTTT.

J is TRBJ2-2 and V is TRBV7-6; D is unresolved. This CDR3 is 14 amino acids long. Trimming took off 5 bases at V and 2 bases at J, with 9 bases between the two ends. From germline, CDR1 is SGHVS and CDR2 FNYEAQ. The CDR3 sequence is CASSLDFNTGELFF. CDR3 DNA: TGTGCCAGCAGCCTAGACTTTAACACCGGGGAGCTGTTTTTT.

A few counts support this clone. The gene calls are TRBV9 and TRBJ1-2; the D is unclear. Trimming shortened V by 5 bases and J by 2 bases, and 4 bases separated the two germline ends. CDR1 is SGDLS, CDR2 YYNGEE, per germline. This CDR3 has 11 residues. DNA of the CDR3: TGTGCCAGCAGTCAGAACTATGGCTACACCTTC. This sequence encodes CASSQNYGYTF.

The chain couples TRBV19 to TRBJ1-3; D may be TRBD1 (6 bases). Germline V gene lookup returns CDR1 LNHDA and CDR2 SQIVND (reference sequence). V gave up 4 bases and J gave up 0 bases, with 16 bases separating them. The length of the CDR3 is 17 residues. The CDR3 spells CASSKRTAYYSGNTIYF. The CDR3 nucleotides read TGTGCCAGTAGTAAACGGACAGCCTATTACTCTGGAAACACCATATATTTT.

CDR3 sequence reads: CASSHGLAGGNEQFF. CDR3 sequence (DNA): TGTGCCAGCAGCCACGGACTAGCGGGAGGCAATGAGCAGTTCTTC. The J gene is TRBJ2-1, the V gene TRBV27, with 14 bases lining up with TRBD2. The CDR3 consists of 15 residues. J lost 6 bases, V lost 6 bases, and 4 bases had no gene match. CDR1 and CDR2 (germline): MNHEY, SMNVEV (reference sequence).

This rearrangement joins TRBV5-1 to TRBJ2-5; tentative D call: TRBD2 (5 bases). The CDR3 is 15 amino acids. CDR1 SGHRS and CDR2 YFSETQ come from the germline V gene. The V gene lost 2 bases and the J gene lost 5 bases, with 16 bases spanning the gap. The CDR3 loop is CASSFQAPWEETQYF. The CDR3 coding sequence is TGCGCCAGCAGCTTTCAAGCCCCCTGGGAGGAGACCCAGTACTTC.

The chain combines TRBV19 with TRBJ1-2; weak D call: TRBD1 (5 bases). The CDR3 length is 13 residues. The ends were cut back, 6 bases at V and 6 bases at J, with 14 bases in the middle. The germline V gene has CDR1 LNHDA and CDR2 SQIVND (reference sequence). The CDR3 loop is CASRGPVVNGYTF. The CDR3 nucleotides are TGTGCCAGTAGGGGGCCAGTTGTCAATGGCTACACCTTC.

This chain uses TRBV4-2 with TRBJ2-5; no reliable D call. Germline lookup yields CDR1 LGHNA and CDR2 YNFKEQ. The CDR3 runs 16 residues. The germline V and J ends were trimmed by 1 base and 5 bases, with 17 bases remaining between them. In nucleotides, the CDR3 is TGTGCCAGCAGCCAAGGGCCCGGCAGTGGAGAGGAGACCCAGTACTTC. Its translation is CASSQGPGSGEETQYF.

The rearrangement links TRBV27 to TRBJ2-7, with D tentatively TRBD2 (6 bases). Germline lookup yields CDR1 MNHEY and CDR2 SMNVEV (reference sequence). The V end lost 2 bases, the J end lost 0 bases, and 11 bases lay between the germline ends. This CDR3 is 15 amino acids long. The CDR3 reads CASSLKGLSSYEQYF. CDR3 sequence (DNA): TGTGCCAGCAGTTTAAAGGGACTGAGCTCCTACGAGCAGTACTTC.

The sample holds one count of this clone. The chain has TRBV18 and TRBJ2-3; 8 bases line up with TRBD2. Germline V gene data show CDR1 as KGHSH and CDR2 as LQKENI. J lost 3 bases, V lost 6 bases, and 8 bases had no gene match. The CDR3 loop spans 15 amino acids. Here the CDR3 reads CASSPGAGVTDTQYF. As DNA, the CDR3 is TGTGCCAGCTCCCCGGGAGCGGGAGTTACAGATACGCAGTATTTT.

The chain employs TRBV11-1 and TRBJ2-7; 9 nucleotides match TRBD1. After removal of 5 bases from V and 7 bases from J, the junction contained 12 bases not matched to a gene. Germline CDR1 is SGHAT and CDR2 is FQDESV (reference sequence). This CDR3 is built from 15 residues. The CDR3 is CASSPRDRADGEQYF. CDR3 nucleotide sequence: TGTGCCAGCAGCCCCAGGGACAGGGCAGATGGGGAGCAGTACTTC. Full variable domain (outside the CDR3, taken from reference TRBV11-1 and TRBJ2-7): EAEVAQSPRYKITEKSQAVAFWCDPISGHATLYWYRQILGQGPELLVQFQDESVVDDSQLPKDRFSAERLKGVDSTLKIQPAELGDSAMYLCASSPRDRADGEQYFGPGTRLTVT.

The chain couples TRBV6-1 to TRBJ2-7; TRBD1 is a possible D gene (5 bases). The CDR3 length is 15 residues. The V and J ends lost 6 bases and 7 bases respectively, with 22 bases between them. Germline CDR1 MNHNS, CDR2 SASEGT. The CDR3 region is CASSAWGPVYVEQYF. CDR3 nucleotides: TGTGCCAGCAGCGCCTGGGGCCCAGTTTACGTTGAGCAGTACTTC.

V and J are TRBV4-1 and TRBJ2-3; 7 bases line up with TRBD2. In germline, CDR1 is MGHRA, CDR2 YSYEKL. The CDR3 is 16 residues long. Trimming at V came to 1 base and at J to 1 base, leaving 5 bases not matched to a gene. The CDR3 nucleotides read TGCGCCAGCAGCCAAGGTCCGGGAGGACGCACAGATACGCAGTATTTT. Translated, it gives CASSQGPGGRTDTQYF.

The chain has TRBV7-8 and TRBJ2-2; D is perhaps TRBD2 (6 bases). V lost 5 bases and J lost 6, with 31 bases in between. CDR1 and CDR2 (germline): SGHVS, FQNEAQ. The CDR3 runs to 20 residues. In DNA form, the CDR3 reads TGTGCCAGCAGCGACGCGGGGCGCCATACAAATAACTTACGGCCCGGGGAGCTGTTTTTT. Protein sequence: CASSDAGRHTNNLRPGELFF.

This clone was detected only once. The chain's CDR3 is CASSGLAGGLANEQFF. CDR3 nucleotide sequence: TGTGCCAGCAGTGGACTAGCGGGGGGTCTAGCCAATGAGCAGTTCTTC. This chain joins TRBV27 and TRBJ2-1; 14 nucleotides line up with TRBD2. There are 16 residues in the CDR3. V was clipped by 5 bases and J by 6 bases; unmatched bases: 6. Germline-derived CDR1 and CDR2 are MNHEY and SMNVEV (reference sequence).

The chain links TRBV6-5 to TRBJ2-7; possibly TRBD1 for D (5 bases). The germline CDR1 and CDR2 sequences are MNHEY and SVGAGI. Trimming removed 2 bases at V and 5 bases at J, with 10 bases between. The CDR3 is 13 residues long. The CDR3 region has the DNA TGTGCCAGCAGTTACCAGGGTACACACGAGCAGTACTTC. It specifies CASSYQGTHEQYF.

The chain links TRBV5-1 to TRBJ2-1, with 10 bases identical to TRBD2. This CDR3 is built from 16 residues. Trimming at V came to 2 bases and at J to 6 bases, leaving 8 bases not matched to a gene. Germline V gene lookup returns CDR1 SGHRS and CDR2 YFSETQ. CDR3 sequence (DNA): TGCGCCAGCAGCTTTGGCCCAGCGGGGGGGCGCAATGAGCAGTTCTTC. It is translated as CASSFGPAGGRNEQFF.

The CDR3 reads CASTLPGQVYEQYF. CDR3 sequence (DNA): TGTGCCAGCACACTCCCGGGACAGGTCTACGAGCAGTACTTC. The chain couples TRBV28 to TRBJ2-7; TRBD1 matches 8 bases. Germline CDR1 MDHEN, CDR2 SYDVKM. V lost 7 bases and J lost 3; bases outside the gene matches: 8. This CDR3 region has 14 residues.

CDR3 protein: CASSPPLRGLVENTEAFF. The CDR3 nucleotides read TGTGCCAGCTCACCACCGCTAAGGGGGCTAGTAGAGAACACTGAAGCTTTCTTT. The chain couples TRBV18 to TRBJ1-1; 7 positions agree with TRBD1. The V gene's germline CDR1 is KGHSH and CDR2 LQKENI. Germline trimming cut 0 bases from V and 1 base from J; bases unmatched to any gene: 11. The CDR3 runs to 18 residues.

The V gene is TRBV29-1, the J gene TRBJ2-7, with D maybe TRBD1 (5 bases). The CDR3 sequence is 14 residues long. CDR1 SQVTM and CDR2 ANQGSEA come from the germline V gene. Trimming took off 4 bases at V and 3 bases at J, with 16 bases between the two ends. CDR3 residues: CSVVSQGGDYEQYF. CDR3 nucleotide sequence: TGCAGCGTTGTTTCGCAGGGTGGAGACTACGAGCAGTACTTC.

The chain links TRBV4-1 to TRBJ2-5; D possibly corresponds to TRBD1 (5 bases). Germline V gene data show CDR1 as MGHRA and CDR2 as YSYEKL. V gave up 1 base and J gave up 5 bases, with 8 bases separating them. The CDR3 is 13 residues long. CDR3 nucleotide sequence: TGCGCCAGCAGCCAAGTTTGGGGCGAGACCCAGTACTTC. Protein product: CASSQVWGETQYF.